Listed below are T cell receptor beta chains from one sample, sequenced in a study of T cell clonotyping in hematopoietic cell transplantation. The table came from immunoSEQ multiplex PCR; TCRdb's copy has only in-frame clones and leaves some out. Of around 37,000 clones detected, roughly 85% appear once; the ten largest clones hold 2.5% to 3.5%. The specimen was peripheral blood mononuclear cells, collected before stem cell transplant. The receptors stem from a man aged 55 to 70 with acute myeloid leukemia. Some clones in this sample may be carry-over from other donors' samples. Both conserved end residues are part of each CDR3. A D gene is named only where the DNA matches it firmly. Clone size is not always given. Where it is, it says once, few, many or a class for expanded clones.

clone size | J gene | D gene | V gene | CDR3 DNA | CDR3 protein
. | TRBJ2-3 | TRBD2 | TRBV7-2 | TGTGCCAGCAGCTTAGTCACTAGCGGGGGCTCGACAGATACGCAGTATTTT | CASSLVTSGGSTDTQYF
. | TRBJ1-2 | . | TRBV18 | TGTGCCAGCTCCCTCAGACAGGTCTCGAGCTACACCTTC | CASSLRQVSSYTF
. | TRBJ2-5 | . | TRBV5-4 | TGTGCCAGCAGCCCCGACCCACTGCAAGAGACCCAGTACTTC | CASSPDPLQETQYF
. | TRBJ1-6 | TRBD1 | TRBV2 | TGTGCCAGCAGTGAAGCGAGGACAGGGCCTTCACCCCTCCACTTT | CASSEARTGPSPLHF
. | TRBJ2-3 | TRBD2 | TRBV29-1 | TGCAGCGTAGCGGGACTAGCGGGGGGCACAGATACGCAGTATTTT | CSVAGLAGGTDTQYF
. | TRBJ1-5 | . | TRBV6-5 | TGTGCCAGCAGGTCGGGGGCAGGGGGCAATCAGCCCCAGCATTTT | CASRSGAGGNQPQHF
. | TRBJ2-5 | . | TRBV30 | TGTGCCTGGGCTACCGGGACGGTGTCTCAAGAGACCCAGTACTTC | CAWATGTVSQETQYF
medium-sized | TRBJ2-1 | . | TRBV7-9 | TGTGCCAGCAGCCCGAGGGAGTTTTTTAATGAGCAGTTCTTC | CASSPREFFNEQFF
. | TRBJ2-3 | . | TRBV7-2 | TGTGCCAGCAGCAACCAAGGGGGGGGCACAGATACGCAGTATTTT | CASSNQGGGTDTQYF
. | TRBJ2-7 | . | TRBV11-3 | TGTGCCAGCAGTCGACTCTTGAGCTACGAGCAGTACTTC | CASSRLLSYEQYF
. | TRBJ1-3 | . | TRBV28 | TGTGCCAGCATTCGCGGCTCCTCTGGAAACACCATATATTTT | CASIRGSSGNTIYF
. | TRBJ1-2 | . | TRBV7-9 | TGTGCCAGCAGCTGGGACGGAAAACGGGGGTACTATGGCTACACCTTC | CASSWDGKRGYYGYTF